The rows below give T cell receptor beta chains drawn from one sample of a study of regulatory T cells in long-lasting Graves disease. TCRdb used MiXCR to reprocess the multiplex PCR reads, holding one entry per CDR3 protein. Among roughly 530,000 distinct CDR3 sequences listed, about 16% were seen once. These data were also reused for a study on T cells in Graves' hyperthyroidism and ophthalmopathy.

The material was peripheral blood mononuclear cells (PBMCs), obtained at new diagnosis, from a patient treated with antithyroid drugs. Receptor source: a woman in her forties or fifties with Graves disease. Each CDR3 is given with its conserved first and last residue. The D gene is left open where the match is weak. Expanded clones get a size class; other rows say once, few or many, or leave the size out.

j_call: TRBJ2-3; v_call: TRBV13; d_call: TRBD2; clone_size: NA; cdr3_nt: TGTGCCAGCAGCTCCGGGACTAGCGACGGGGATACGCAGTATTTT; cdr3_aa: CASSSGTSDGDTQYF
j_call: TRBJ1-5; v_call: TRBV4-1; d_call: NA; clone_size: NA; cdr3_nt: TGCGCCAGCAGCCAAGAGGGGGGATTGGGCAATCAGCCCCAGCATTTT; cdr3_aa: CASSQEGGLGNQPQHF
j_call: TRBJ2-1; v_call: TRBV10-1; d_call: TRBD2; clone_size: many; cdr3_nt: TGCGCCAGCAGTGAGACTAGCGGGGCACACAATGAGCAGTTCTTC; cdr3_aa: CASSETSGAHNEQFF
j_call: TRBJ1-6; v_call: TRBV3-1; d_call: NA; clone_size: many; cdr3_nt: TGTGCCAGCAGCCCCCAGGGGAATTCACCCCTCCACTTT; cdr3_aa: CASSPQGNSPLHF
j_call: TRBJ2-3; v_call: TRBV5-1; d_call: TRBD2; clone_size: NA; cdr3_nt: TGCGCCAGCAGCTTGGCCCGGCTAGCGGGGAAGGATACGCAGTATTTT; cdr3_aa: CASSLARLAGKDTQYF
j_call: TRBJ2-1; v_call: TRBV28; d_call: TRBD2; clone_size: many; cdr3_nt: TGTGCCAGCAGCGACGGGGGGGCGGTCTATGAGCAGTTCTTC; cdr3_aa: CASSDGGAVYEQFF
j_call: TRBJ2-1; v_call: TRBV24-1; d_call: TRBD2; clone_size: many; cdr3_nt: TGTGCCACCAGTGATTCCGGGACTAGCGTGGGCTACAATGAGCAGTTCTTC; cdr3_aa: CATSDSGTSVGYNEQFF
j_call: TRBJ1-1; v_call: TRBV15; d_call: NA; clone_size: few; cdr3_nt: TGTGCCACCAGCCGAGTAAATACTGAAGCTTTCTTT; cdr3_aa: CATSRVNTEAFF
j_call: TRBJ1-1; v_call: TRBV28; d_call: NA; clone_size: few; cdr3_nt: TGTGCCAGCAGTTTGGGTGGGAGGAGGGACACTGAAGCTTTCTTT; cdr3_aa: CASSLGGRRDTEAFF
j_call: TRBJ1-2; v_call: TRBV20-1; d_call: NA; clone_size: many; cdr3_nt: TGCAGTGCTCCCCTAGCTAACTATGGCTACACCTTC; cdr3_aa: CSAPLANYGYTF
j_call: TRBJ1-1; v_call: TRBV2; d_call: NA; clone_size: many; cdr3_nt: TGTGCCAGCAAAAACAGGGAGGGGAACACTGAAGCTTTCTTT; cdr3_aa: CASKNREGNTEAFF
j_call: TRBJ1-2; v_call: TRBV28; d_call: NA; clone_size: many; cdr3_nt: TGTGCCAGCACCCTTCGCGAGCTCCGTAGCTATGGCTACACCTTC; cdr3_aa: CASTLRELRSYGYTF
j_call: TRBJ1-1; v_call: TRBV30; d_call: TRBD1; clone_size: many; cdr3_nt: TGTGCCTGGAGTAGGGCAGGGGGCACTGAAGCTTTCTTT; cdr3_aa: CAWSRAGGTEAFF
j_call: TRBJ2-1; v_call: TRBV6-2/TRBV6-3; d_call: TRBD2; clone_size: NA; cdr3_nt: TGTGCCAGCAGACCGGGACTAGCTCACAATGAGCAGTTCTTC; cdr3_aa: CASRPGLAHNEQFF
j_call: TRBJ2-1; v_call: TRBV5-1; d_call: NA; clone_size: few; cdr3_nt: TGCGCCAGCAGCTTTTCGGGGGAGAGGAATGAGCAGTTCTTC; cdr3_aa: CASSFSGERNEQFF
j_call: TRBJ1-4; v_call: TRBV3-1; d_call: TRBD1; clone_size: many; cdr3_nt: TGTGCCAGCAGCCAAGTCGGGACAGGGGCAAGGGGAAAACTGTTTTTT; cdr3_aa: CASSQVGTGARGKLFF
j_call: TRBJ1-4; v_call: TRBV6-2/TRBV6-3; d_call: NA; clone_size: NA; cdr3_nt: TGTGCCAGCGGTTCCGAGGATATAACGACTAATGAAAAACTGTTTTTT; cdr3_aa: CASGSEDITTNEKLFF
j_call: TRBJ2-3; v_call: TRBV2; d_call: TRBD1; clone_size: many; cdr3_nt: TGTGCCAGCAAACAGGGGGCCTCTTTATTCACAGATACGCAGTATTTT; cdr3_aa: CASKQGASLFTDTQYF
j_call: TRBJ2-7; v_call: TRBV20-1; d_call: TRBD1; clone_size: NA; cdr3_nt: TGCAGTGCTAGAGGGGACGAGGACAGGTTCTACGAGCAGTACTTC; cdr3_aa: CSARGDEDRFYEQYF
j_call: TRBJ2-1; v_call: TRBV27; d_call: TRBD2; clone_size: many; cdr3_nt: TGTGCCAGCAGTTCCACCCGGGTAGCGGGGGACGGGGGTGAGCAGTTCTTC; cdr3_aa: CASSSTRVAGDGGEQFF
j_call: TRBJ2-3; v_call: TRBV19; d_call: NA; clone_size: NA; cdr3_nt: TGTGCCAGTAGTATAGGTCCCCAGGGCCCAGATACGCAGTATTTT; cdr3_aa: CASSIGPQGPDTQYF
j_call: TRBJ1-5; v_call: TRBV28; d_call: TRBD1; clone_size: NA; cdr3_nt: TGTGCCAGCAGAAGACAGGGCGGGGGGCATCAGCCCCAGCATTTT; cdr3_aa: CASRRQGGGHQPQHF
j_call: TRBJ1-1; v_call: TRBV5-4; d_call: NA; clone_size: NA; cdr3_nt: TGTGCCAGCAGCTTTCAGCAAATGAACACTGAAGCTTTCTTT; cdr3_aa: CASSFQQMNTEAFF
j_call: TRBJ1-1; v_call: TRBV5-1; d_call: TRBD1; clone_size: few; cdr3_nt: TGCGCCAGCAGGACGGGACAGGGGGGGGACACTGAAGCTTTCTTT; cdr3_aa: CASRTGQGGDTEAFF
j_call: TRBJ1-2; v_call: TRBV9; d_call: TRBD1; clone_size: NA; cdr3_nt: TGTGCCAGCAGCGGGTGGACAGGGGCAGGCTACACCTTC; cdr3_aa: CASSGWTGAGYTF
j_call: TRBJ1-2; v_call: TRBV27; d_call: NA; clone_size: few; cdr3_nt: TGTGCCAGCAGTTTATCCCGGGGGTTCTATGGCTACACCTTC; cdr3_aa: CASSLSRGFYGYTF
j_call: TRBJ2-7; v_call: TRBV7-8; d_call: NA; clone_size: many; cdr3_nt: TGTGCCAGCAGCTTGGGCTTTGGGGAGCAGTACTTC; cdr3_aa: CASSLGFGEQYF
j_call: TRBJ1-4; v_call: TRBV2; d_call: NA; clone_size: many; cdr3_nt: TGTGCCAGCGAGCGGGAAGCACCTCCGAGGGAACTGTTTTTT; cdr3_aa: CASEREAPPRELFF
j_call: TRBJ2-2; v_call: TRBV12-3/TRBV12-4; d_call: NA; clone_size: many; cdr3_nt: TGTGCCAGCAGCTGGGGGGGCGAGAACACCGGGGAGCTGTTTTTT; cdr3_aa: CASSWGGENTGELFF
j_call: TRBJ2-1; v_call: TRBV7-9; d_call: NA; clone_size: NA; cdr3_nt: TGTGCCAGCAGCCAAGGGGGGTCGTACTACAATGAGCAGTTCTTC; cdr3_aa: CASSQGGSYYNEQFF
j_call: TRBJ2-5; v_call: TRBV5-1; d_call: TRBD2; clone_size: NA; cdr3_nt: TGCGCCAGCAGCTTGGGGACTAGCGGGCTACAAGAGACCCAGTACTTC; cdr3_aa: CASSLGTSGLQETQYF
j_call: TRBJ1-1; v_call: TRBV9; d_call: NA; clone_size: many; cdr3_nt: TGTGCCAGCAGCATAGATGGGGAATCGGACACTGAAGCTTTCTTT; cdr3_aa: CASSIDGESDTEAFF
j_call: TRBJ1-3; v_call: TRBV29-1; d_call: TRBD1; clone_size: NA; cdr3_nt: TGCAGCGCCAGGACAGGGACCTCTGGAAACACCATATATTTT; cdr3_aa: CSARTGTSGNTIYF
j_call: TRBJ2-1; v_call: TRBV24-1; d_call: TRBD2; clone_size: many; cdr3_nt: TGTGCCACCAGTGATCCCGGGAGGTACAATGAGCAGTTCTTC; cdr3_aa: CATSDPGRYNEQFF
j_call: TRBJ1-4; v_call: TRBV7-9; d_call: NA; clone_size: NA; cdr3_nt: TGTGCCAGCAGCCGGGGGGGGAATGAAAAACTGTTTTTT; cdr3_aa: CASSRGGNEKLFF
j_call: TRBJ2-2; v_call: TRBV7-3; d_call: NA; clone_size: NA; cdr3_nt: TGTGCCAGCAGCTTCTTCCCCCTGAACACCGGGGAGCTGTTTTTT; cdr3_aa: CASSFFPLNTGELFF
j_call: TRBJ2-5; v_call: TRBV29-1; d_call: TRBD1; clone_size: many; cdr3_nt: TGCAGCGTTGAACTCGGCAGGGGGCTGGTGGAGACCCAGTACTTC; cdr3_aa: CSVELGRGLVETQYF
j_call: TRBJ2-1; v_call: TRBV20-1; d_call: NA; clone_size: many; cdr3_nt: TGCAGTGCCAATAGCGTCTCCTACAATGAGCAGTTCTTC; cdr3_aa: CSANSVSYNEQFF
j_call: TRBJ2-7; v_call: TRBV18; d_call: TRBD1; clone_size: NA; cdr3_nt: TGTGCCAGCTCACCAAACCCGGGACAGGGGGCTTCAGAGCAGTACTTC; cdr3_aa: CASSPNPGQGASEQYF
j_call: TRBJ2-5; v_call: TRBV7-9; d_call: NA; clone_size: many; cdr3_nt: TGTGCCAGCAGCCCGGACAGCCAAGAGACCCAGTACTTC; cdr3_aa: CASSPDSQETQYF
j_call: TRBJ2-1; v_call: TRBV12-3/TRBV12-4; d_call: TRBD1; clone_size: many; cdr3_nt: TGTGCCAGCAGTCCACTACAGGGGGCGGACAATGAGCAGTTCTTC; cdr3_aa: CASSPLQGADNEQFF
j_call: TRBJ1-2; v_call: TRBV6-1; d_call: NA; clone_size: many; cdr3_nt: TGTGCCACCTCGGGAAACTATGGCTACACCTTC; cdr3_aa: CATSGNYGYTF
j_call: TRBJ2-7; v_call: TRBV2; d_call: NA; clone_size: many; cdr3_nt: TGTGCCACCAACCGAGGGGGGAGCTCCTACGAGCAGTACTTC; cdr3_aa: CATNRGGSSYEQYF
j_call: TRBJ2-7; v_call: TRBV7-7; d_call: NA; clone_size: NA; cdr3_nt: TGTGCTAGCAGCTACCCCTCGGCGAACGAGCAGTACTTC; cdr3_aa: CASSYPSANEQYF
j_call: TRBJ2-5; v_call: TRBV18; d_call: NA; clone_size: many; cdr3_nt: TGTGCCAGCTCACCAGGGTCCGCGACCCAGTACTTC; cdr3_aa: CASSPGSATQYF
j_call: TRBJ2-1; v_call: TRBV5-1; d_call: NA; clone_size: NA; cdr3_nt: TGCGCCAGCAGCTTGCCACTCCCGTCCTTTGGGCAGTTCTTC; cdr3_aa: CASSLPLPSFGQFF
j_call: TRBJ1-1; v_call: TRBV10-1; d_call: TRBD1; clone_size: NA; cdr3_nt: TGCGCCAGCACCCCGGGACAGGGAACCGGACCTAACACTGAAGCTTTCTTT; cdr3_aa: CASTPGQGTGPNTEAFF
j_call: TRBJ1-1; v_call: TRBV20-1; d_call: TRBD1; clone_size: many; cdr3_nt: TGCAGTGCTAGAGGACAGGGGCCCACTGAAGCTTTCTTT; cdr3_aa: CSARGQGPTEAFF
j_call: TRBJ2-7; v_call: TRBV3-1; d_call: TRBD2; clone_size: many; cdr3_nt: TGTGCCAGCAGCCAAGAGGGACTAGCGGAAACCTACGAGCAGTACTTC; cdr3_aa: CASSQEGLAETYEQYF
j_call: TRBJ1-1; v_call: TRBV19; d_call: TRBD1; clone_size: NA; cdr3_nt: TGTGCCAGTAATTGGAGAACGACAGGGTGGACCACTGAAGCTTTCTTT; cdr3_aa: CASNWRTTGWTTEAFF
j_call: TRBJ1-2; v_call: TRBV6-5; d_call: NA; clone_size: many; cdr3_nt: TGTGCCAGCAGTTACTTGCCCCACAAGGGCATCTATGGCTACACCTTC; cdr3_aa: CASSYLPHKGIYGYTF
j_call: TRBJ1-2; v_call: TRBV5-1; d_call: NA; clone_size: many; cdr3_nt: TGCGCCAGCAGCCCGTCTGGGGGCAACTATGGCTACACCTTC; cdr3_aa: CASSPSGGNYGYTF
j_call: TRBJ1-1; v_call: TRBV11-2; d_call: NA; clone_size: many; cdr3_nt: TGTGCCAGCAGCTTAGCCGGGACGGCTGTCTCTGAAGCTTTCTTT; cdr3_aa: CASSLAGTAVSEAFF
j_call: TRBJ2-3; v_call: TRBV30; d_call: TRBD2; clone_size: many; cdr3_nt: TGTGCCTGGACGGGGGGACTTTACACAGATACGCAGTATTTT; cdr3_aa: CAWTGGLYTDTQYF
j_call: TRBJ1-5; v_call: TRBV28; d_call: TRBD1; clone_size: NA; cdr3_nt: TGTGCCAGCAGTTTTAGGGACAGAAAGAATCAGCCCCAGCATTTT; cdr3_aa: CASSFRDRKNQPQHF
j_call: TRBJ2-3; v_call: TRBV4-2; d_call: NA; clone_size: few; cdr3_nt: TGTGCCAGCAGCCAAGTGGAGGGGGGGCTGACAGATACGCAGTATTTT; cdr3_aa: CASSQVEGGLTDTQYF